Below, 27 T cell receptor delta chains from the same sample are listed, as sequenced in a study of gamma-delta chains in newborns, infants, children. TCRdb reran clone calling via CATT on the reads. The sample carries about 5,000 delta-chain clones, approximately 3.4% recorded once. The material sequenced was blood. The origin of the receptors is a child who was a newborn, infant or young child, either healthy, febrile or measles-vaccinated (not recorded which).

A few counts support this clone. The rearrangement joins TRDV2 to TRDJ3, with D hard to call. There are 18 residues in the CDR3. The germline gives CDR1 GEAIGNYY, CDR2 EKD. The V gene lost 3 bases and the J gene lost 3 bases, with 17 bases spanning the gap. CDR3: CACDSVSRDNWDTRQMFF. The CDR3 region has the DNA TGTGCCTGTGACTCTGTATCGCGAGATAACTGGGACACCCGACAGATGTTTTTC.

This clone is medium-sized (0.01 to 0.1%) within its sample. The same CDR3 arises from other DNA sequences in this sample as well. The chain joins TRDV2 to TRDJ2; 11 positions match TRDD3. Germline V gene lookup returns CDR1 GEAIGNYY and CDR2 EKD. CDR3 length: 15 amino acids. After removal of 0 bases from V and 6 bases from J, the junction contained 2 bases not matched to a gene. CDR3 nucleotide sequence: TGTGCCTGTGACACCGTGGGGGATACGCCAGCACAACTCTTCTTT. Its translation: CACDTVGDTPAQLFF.

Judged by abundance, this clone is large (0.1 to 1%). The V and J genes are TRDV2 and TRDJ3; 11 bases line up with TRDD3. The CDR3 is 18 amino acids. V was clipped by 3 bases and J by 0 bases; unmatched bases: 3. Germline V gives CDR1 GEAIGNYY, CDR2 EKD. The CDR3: CACDVLGDSSWDTRQMFF. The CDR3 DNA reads TGTGCCTGTGACGTACTGGGGGATAGCTCCTGGGACACCCGACAGATGTTTTTC.

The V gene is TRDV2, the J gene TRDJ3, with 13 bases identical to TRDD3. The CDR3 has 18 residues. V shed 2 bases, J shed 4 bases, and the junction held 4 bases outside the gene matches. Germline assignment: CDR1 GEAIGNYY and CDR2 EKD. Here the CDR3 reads CACDILGDTQWDTRQMFF. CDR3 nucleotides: TGTGCCTGTGACATACTGGGGGATACGCAGTGGGACACCCGACAGATGTTTTTC.

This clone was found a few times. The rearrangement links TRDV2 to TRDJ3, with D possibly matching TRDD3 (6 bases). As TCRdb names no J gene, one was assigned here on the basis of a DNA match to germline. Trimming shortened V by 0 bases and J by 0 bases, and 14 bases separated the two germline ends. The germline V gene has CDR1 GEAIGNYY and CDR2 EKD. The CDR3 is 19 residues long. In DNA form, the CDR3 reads TGTGCCTGTGACACCGTGGGGGCGTTCAGCTCCTGGGACACCCGACAGATGTTTTTC. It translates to CACDTVGAFSSWDTRQMFF.

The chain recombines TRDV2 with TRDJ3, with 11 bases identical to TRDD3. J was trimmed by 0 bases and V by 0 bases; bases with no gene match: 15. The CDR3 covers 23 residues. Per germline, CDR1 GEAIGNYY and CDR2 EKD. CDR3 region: CACDTNFLLGDKKSSWDTRQMFF. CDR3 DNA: TGTGCCTGTGACACCAACTTCCTACTGGGGGATAAGAAGAGCTCCTGGGACACCCGACAGATGTTTTTC.

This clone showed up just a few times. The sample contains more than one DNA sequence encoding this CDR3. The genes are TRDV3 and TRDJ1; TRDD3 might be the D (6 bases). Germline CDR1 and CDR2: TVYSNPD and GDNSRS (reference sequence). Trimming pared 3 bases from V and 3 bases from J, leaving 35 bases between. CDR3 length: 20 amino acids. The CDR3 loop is CAFTTTPNTGDTLLADKLIF. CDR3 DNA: TGTGCCTTCACCACTACCCCTAACACGGGGGACACTCTGCTCGCCGATAAACTCATCTTT.

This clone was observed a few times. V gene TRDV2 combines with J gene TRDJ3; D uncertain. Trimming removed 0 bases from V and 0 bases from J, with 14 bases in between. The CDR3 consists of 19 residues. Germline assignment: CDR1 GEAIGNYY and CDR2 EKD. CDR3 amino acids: CACDTVGTTASWDTRQMFF. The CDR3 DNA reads TGTGCCTGTGACACCGTAGGCACCACTGCCTCCTGGGACACCCGACAGATGTTTTTC.

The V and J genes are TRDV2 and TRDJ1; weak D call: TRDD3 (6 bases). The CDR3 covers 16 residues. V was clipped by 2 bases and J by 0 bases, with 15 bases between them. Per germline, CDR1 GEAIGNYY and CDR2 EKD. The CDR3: CACDIWGPSYTDKLIF. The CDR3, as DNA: TGTGCCTGTGACATCTGGGGTCCTTCGTACACCGATAAACTCATCTTT.

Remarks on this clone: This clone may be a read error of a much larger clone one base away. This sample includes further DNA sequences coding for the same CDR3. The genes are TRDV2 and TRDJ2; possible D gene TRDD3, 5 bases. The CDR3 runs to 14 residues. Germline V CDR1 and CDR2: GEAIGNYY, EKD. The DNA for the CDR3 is TGTGCCTGCGACACGGTGGGATCGACAGCACAACTCTTCTTT. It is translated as CACDTVGSTAQLFF.

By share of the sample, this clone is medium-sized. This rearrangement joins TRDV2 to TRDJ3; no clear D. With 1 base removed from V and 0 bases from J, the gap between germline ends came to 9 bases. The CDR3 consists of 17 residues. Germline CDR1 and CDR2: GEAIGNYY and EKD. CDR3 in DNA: TGTGCCTGTGACACAATCCAAAGCTCCTGGGACACCCGACAGATGTTTTTC. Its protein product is CACDTIQSSWDTRQMFF.

CDR3 sequence reads: CALGELTSVLGGYTDKLIF. For the CDR3, the DNA is TGTGCTCTTGGGGAACTAACATCCGTACTGGGGGGGTACACCGATAAACTCATCTTT. The chain recombines TRDV1 with TRDJ1; 8 bases agree with TRDD3. V was clipped by 0 bases and J by 0 bases; unmatched bases: 12. There are 19 residues in the CDR3. The germline V gene encodes CDR1 TSWWSYY and CDR2 QGS.

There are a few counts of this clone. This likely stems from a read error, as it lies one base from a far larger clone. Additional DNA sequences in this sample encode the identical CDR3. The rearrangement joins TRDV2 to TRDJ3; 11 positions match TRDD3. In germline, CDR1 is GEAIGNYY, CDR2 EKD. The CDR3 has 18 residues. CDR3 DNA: TGTGCCTGCGACACCGTACTGGGGGATACCTGGGACACCCGACAGATGTTTTTC. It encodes CACDTVLGDTWDTRQMFF.

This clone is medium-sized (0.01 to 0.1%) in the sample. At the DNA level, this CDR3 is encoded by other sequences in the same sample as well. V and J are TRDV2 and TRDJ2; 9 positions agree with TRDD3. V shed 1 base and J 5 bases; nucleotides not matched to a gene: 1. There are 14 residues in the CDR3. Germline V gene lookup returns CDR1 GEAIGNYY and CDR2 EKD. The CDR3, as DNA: TGTGCCTGTGACACTCTGGGGGATACAGCACAACTCTTCTTT. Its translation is CACDTLGDTAQLFF.

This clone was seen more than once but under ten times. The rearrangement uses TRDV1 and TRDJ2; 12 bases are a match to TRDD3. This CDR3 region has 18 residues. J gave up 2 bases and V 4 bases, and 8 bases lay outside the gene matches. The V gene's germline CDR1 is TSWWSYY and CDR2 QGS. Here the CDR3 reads CALGVQRTGGYLTAQLFF. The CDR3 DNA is TGTGCTCTTGGGGTCCAACGGACTGGGGGATACTTGACAGCACAACTCTTCTTT.

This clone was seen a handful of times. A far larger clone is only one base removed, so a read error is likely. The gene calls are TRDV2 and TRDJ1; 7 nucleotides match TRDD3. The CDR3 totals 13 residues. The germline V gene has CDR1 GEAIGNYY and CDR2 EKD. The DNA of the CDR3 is TGTGCCTGTGACACCTGGGGGACCGATAAATTCATCTTT. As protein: CACDTWGTDKFIF.

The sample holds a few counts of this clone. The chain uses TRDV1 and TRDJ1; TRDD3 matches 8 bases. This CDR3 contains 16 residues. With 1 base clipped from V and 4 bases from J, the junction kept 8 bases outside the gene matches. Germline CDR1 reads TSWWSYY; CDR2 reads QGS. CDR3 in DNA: TGTGCTCTTGGGGAACGGTGGGATACGCGCGGCGATAAACTCATCTTT. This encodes CALGERWDTRGDKLIF.

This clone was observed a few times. The CDR3 DNA reads TGTGCTCTTGGGGATCATTCTTCCTTCCTGGCCCATCGTGGGGACACCGATAAACTCATCTTT. Encoded protein: CALGDHSSFLAHRGDTDKLIF. The chain recombines TRDV1 with TRDJ1; 7 nucleotides agree with TRDD2. The CDR3 is 21 amino acids. Trimming removed 3 bases from V and 0 bases from J; junction bases left unmatched: 22. Looked up from germline, CDR1 is TSWWSYY and CDR2 is QGS.

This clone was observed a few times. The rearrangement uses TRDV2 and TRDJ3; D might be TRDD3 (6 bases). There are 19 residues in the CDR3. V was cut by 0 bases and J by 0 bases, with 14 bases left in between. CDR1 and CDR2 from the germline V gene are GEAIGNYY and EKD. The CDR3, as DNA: TGTGCCTGTGACACCGTCGGTGGGGATCGCTCCTGGGACACCCGACAGATGTTTTTC. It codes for CACDTVGGDRSWDTRQMFF.

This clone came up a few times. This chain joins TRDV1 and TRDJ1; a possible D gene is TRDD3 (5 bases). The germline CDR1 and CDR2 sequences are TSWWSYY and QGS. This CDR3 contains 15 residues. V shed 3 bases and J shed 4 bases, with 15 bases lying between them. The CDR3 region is CALGERPPWDDKLIF. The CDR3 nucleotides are TGTGCTCTTGGGGAGCGGCCCCCCTGGGACGATAAACTCATCTTT.

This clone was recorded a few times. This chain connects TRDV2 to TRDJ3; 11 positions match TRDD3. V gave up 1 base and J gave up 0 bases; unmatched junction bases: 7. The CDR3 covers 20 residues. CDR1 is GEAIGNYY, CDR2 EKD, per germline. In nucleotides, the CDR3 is TGTGCCTGTGACACTGGGGGATACGGAATCCCCTCCTGGGACACCCGACAGATGTTTTTC. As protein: CACDTGGYGIPSWDTRQMFF.

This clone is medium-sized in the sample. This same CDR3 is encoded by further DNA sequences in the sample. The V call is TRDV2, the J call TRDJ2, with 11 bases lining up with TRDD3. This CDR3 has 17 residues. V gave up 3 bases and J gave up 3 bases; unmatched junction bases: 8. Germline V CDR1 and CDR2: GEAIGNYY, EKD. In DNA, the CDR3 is TGTGCCTGTGACCCCGTGGGGGATACGCTACTGACAGCACAACTCTTCTTT. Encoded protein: CACDPVGDTLLTAQLFF.

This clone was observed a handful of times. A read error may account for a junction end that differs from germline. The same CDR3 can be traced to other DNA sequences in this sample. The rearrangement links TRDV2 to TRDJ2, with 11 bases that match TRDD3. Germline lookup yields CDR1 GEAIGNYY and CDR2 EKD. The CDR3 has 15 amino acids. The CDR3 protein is CACDTVGDTPAQLFF. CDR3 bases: TGTGCCTGTGACACCGTGGGGGATACGCCAGCACAACTTTTCTTT.

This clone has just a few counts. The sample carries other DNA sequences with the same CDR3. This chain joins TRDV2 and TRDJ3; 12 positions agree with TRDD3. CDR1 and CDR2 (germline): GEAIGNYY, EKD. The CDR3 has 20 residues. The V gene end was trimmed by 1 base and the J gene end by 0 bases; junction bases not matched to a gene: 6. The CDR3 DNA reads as TGTGCCTGTGACACGGTACTGGGGGATACAAGCTCCTGGGACACCCGACAGATGTTTTTC. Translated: CACDTVLGDTSSWDTRQMFF.

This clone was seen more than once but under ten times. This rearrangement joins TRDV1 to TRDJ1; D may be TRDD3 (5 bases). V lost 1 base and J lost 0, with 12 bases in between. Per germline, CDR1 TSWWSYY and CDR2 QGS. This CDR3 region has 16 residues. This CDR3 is CALGEPGGPYTDKLIF. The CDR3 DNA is TGTGCTCTTGGGGAACCGGGGGGCCCTTACACCGATAAACTCATCTTT.

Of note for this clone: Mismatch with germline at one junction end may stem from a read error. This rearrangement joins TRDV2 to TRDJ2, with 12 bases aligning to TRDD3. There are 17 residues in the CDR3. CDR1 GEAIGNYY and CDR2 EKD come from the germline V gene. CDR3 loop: CACDDLLGDTLAAQLFF. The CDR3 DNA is TGTGCCTGTGACGACTTACTGGGGGATACTTTGGCAGCACAACTCTTCTTT.

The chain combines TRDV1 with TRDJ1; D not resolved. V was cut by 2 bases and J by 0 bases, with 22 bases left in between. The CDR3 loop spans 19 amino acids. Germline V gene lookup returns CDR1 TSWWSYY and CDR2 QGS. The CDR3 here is CALGEIRSGPGRDTDKLIF. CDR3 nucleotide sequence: TGTGCTCTTGGGGAAATCCGCTCGGGTCCAGGAAGGGACACCGATAAACTCATCTTT.